The 4 T cell receptor beta chains presented below share a single source sample, sequenced in a study of cytomegalovirus exposure and HLA in healthy donors. Primers included in the PCR were 60 Vbeta and 13 Jbeta primers. Only in-frame clones appear in the TCRdb table, and some are missing; sequencing was by immunoSEQ multiplex PCR. This sample has roughly 100,000 clones, with over 75% found just once. Sample: PBMCs. These receptors all come from a woman in her forties in good health and CMV-seropositive.

This clone was observed once. The chain is built from TRBV7-9 and TRBJ2-5; TRBD1 or TRBD2 may be the D gene (5 bases each). With the DNA end fitting TRBJ2-7 better, the J assignment may be wrong. The CDR3 has 17 residues. Per germline, CDR1 SEHNR and CDR2 FQNEAQ (reference sequence). The DNA of the CDR3 is TGTGCCAGCAGCCCCAGGCAGGGAGAACCCGGGGACTACGAGCAGTACTTC. Encoded protein: CASSPRQGEPGDYEQYF.

The V and J genes are TRBV4-1 and TRBJ2-3; TRBD2 agrees at 11 bases. Germline lookup yields CDR1 MGHRA and CDR2 YSYEKL. This CDR3 region has 20 residues. V trimming: 1 base; J trimming: 2 bases; junction bases outside the gene matches: 14. The CDR3 reads CASSQVTSGSWGSHTDTQYF. In nucleotides, the CDR3 is TGCGCCAGCAGCCAAGTAACTAGCGGGAGTTGGGGCTCTCACACAGATACGCAGTATTTT.

This clone was seen a single time. The genes are TRBV2 and TRBJ1-1, with a tentative D call TRBD1 (5 bases). Looked up from germline, CDR1 is SNHLY and CDR2 is FYNNEI. There are 12 residues in the CDR3. Trimming cost V 2 bases and J 10 bases, with 11 bases left between them. The CDR3: CASSEQGFGAFF. DNA for the CDR3: TGTGCCAGCAGTGAACAGGGCTTCGGAGCTTTCTTT. Drawing the rest from reference TRBV2 and TRBJ1-1, the complete variable domain is EPEVTQTPSHQVTQMGQEVILRCVPISNHLYFYWYRQILGQKVEFLVSFYNNEISEKSEIFDDQFSVERPDGSNFTLKIRSTKLEDSAMYFCASSEQGFGAFFGQGTRLTVV.

The chain links TRBV19 to TRBJ1-5, with a tentative D call TRBD1 (6 bases). Germline loops: CDR1 LNHDA, CDR2 SQIVND (reference sequence). V was pared by 6 bases and J by 6 bases, with 12 bases between. The CDR3 has 13 residues. CDR3 residues: CASRPGVVQPQHF. CDR3 bases: TGTGCCAGTAGACCAGGGGTGGTTCAGCCCCAGCATTTT.